The 13 T cell receptor beta chains listed next were all sequenced from one sample in a study of a mutant IDH1 vaccine in newly diagnosed glioma. Time point meaning: week 5, during vaccination. Vaccine doses each comprised 300 ug of mutant IDH1 20-mer peptide, with topical imiquimod. These TCRs are of unknown antigen specificity. Here immunoSEQ multiplex PCR was the method, and the copy in TCRdb shows in-frame clones only, minus some. Altogether around 51,000 clones are present, around 80% being singletons, with the ten largest covering 1.5% to 2%. The sequenced sample was PBMCs, obtained from a glioma patient whose treatment included an IDH1 peptide vaccine. Every receptor here comes from a woman in her 40s with glioma.

The V call is TRBV5-1, the J call TRBJ2-7; D is unresolved. The V gene lost 2 bases and the J gene lost 6 bases, with 12 bases spanning the gap. CDR3 length equals 13 residues. Germline assignment: CDR1 SGHRS and CDR2 YFSETQ. CDR3 in DNA: TGCGCCAGCAGCTTCGAACTTGTCCCCGAGCAGTACTTC. Its protein is CASSFELVPEQYF.

This clone has a handful of counts. This chain connects TRBV18 to TRBJ1-1, with D perhaps TRBD1 (6 bases). Germline loops: CDR1 KGHSH, CDR2 LQKENI. V was trimmed by 3 bases and J by 8 bases, leaving 16 bases between them. The CDR3 spans 14 residues. The CDR3 nucleotides are TGTGCCAGCTCACCGGGGACAACGACCCCGGAAGCTTTCTTT. It translates to CASSPGTTTPEAFF.

As for this clone: At the DNA level, this CDR3 is encoded by other sequences in the same sample as well. The chain recombines TRBV18 with TRBJ2-5; D is uncertain. The germline V gene encodes CDR1 KGHSH and CDR2 LQKENI. V was cut by 3 bases and J by 3 bases, with 2 bases left in between. This CDR3 region has 11 residues. CDR3 loop: CASSPKETQYF. CDR3 nucleotides: TGTGCCAGCTCACCTAAAGAGACCCAGTACTTC.

This sequence joins TRBV5-5 and TRBJ2-5; tentatively, D is TRBD2 (5 bases). Germline CDR1 SGHKS, CDR2 YYEKEE (reference sequence). This CDR3 has 14 amino acids. V was pared by 5 bases and J by 5 bases, with 16 bases between. The CDR3, as DNA: TGTGCCAGCAGTCGTGCGGGCCTCGGGGAGACCCAGTACTTC. Translation gives CASSRAGLGETQYF.

The rearrangement links TRBV6-6 to TRBJ2-2; 8 bases line up with TRBD1. Germline CDR1 MNHNY, CDR2 SVGAGI (reference sequence). This CDR3 comprises 15 residues. The V and J ends lost 6 bases and 4 bases, in that order; junction bases with no gene match: 7. The CDR3: CASRAVRGRTGELFF. The CDR3 DNA reads as TGTGCCAGCAGGGCCGTCAGGGGGCGCACCGGGGAGCTGTTTTTT.

This clone was seen a few times. The chain joins TRBV19 to TRBJ2-5, with 11 nucleotides matching TRBD1. The CDR3 is 16 residues long. In germline, CDR1 is LNHDA, CDR2 SQIVND (reference sequence). After removal of 5 bases from V and 5 bases from J, the junction contained 10 bases not matched to a gene. In nucleotides, the CDR3 is TGTGCCAGTAGTGCAACCGGGACAGGGGGTACGGAGACCCAGTACTTC. It specifies CASSATGTGGTETQYF.

The chain uses TRBV7-2 and TRBJ2-7; 7 positions match TRBD2. After removal of 5 bases from V and 7 bases from J, the junction contained 14 bases not matched to a gene. Germline lookup yields CDR1 SGHTA and CDR2 FQGNSA. This CDR3 has 15 residues. This chain's CDR3 is CASSPRGGLGGEQYF. In DNA form, the CDR3 reads TGTGCCAGCAGCCCCCGTGGAGGATTGGGAGGGGAGCAGTACTTC.

The rearrangement joins TRBV6-5 to TRBJ2-5; D uncertain. CDR3 length: 13 amino acids. The V gene's germline CDR1 is MNHEY and CDR2 SVGAGI. The V end lost 9 bases, the J end lost 6 bases, and 17 bases lay between the germline ends. DNA for the CDR3: TGTGCCAGTTTCAGTTGGAGTAGCAAGACCCAGTACTTC. Protein sequence: CASFSWSSKTQYF.

V is TRBV4-1 and J is TRBJ2-7; D perhaps matches TRBD1 (5 bases). This CDR3 has 16 residues. Looked up from germline, CDR1 is MGHRA and CDR2 is YSYEKL. Trimming took off 0 bases at V and 6 bases at J, with 18 bases between the two ends. The CDR3 region is CASSQDEETVHREQYF. The CDR3 DNA is TGCGCCAGCAGCCAAGATGAGGAGACAGTCCATCGCGAGCAGTACTTC.

The J gene is TRBJ2-2, the V gene TRBV29-1; possibly TRBD2 for D (5 bases). Trimming pared 5 bases from V and 3 bases from J, leaving 13 bases between. Germline CDR1 reads SQVTM; CDR2 reads ANQGSEA. CDR3 length equals 14 residues. Written as DNA, the CDR3 is TGCAGCGTTAGCCCCCAGCGGTACACCGGGGAGCTGTTTTTT. This encodes CSVSPQRYTGELFF.

The V call is TRBV5-5, the J call TRBJ1-1; no definite D call. The germline V gene encodes CDR1 SGHKS and CDR2 YYEKEE (reference sequence). This CDR3 region has 15 residues. Trimming pared 2 bases from V and 0 bases from J, leaving 11 bases between. The DNA of the CDR3 is TGTGCCAGCAGCTTATGGTCAGGAATGAACACTGAAGCTTTCTTT. Translation: CASSLWSGMNTEAFF.

The chain couples TRBV6-5 to TRBJ1-1, with D possibly TRBD1 on 5 matching bases. Between the trimmed V and J ends, which lost 5 bases and 0 bases, there was a span of 13 bases. This CDR3 region has 15 residues. The V gene's germline CDR1 is MNHEY and CDR2 SVGAGI. This CDR3 reads CASSTVGGLNTEAFF. DNA for the CDR3: TGTGCCAGCAGTACGGTGGGGGGACTGAACACTGAAGCTTTCTTT.

This clone was detected only a few times. The chain has TRBV7-2 and TRBJ1-1; D unresolved. CDR3 size: 14 residues. Trimming stripped 5 bases from V and 4 bases from J, with 14 bases between. Germline CDR1 reads SGHTA; CDR2 reads FQGNSA. The CDR3 region is CASSLQIGPTEAFF. The CDR3 nucleotides are TGTGCCAGCAGCCTTCAAATTGGGCCCACTGAAGCTTTCTTT.